The 16 T cell receptor beta chains reported below all come from one sample, sequenced in a study of identical twins (TCRdb year 2016). The library was obtained by 5' RACE. The data were produced on an Illumina HiSeq 2000. TCRdb cleaned the public reads at Q25 with fastp, built clones with MiXCR and kept in-frame beta chains. CDR3 protein sequences are deduplicated, and each keeps its most common genes and DNA. Recorded for this sample are roughly 290,000 distinct CDR3 sequences; nearly 9.5% of them occurred a single time. Of the sample, roughly 6.8% falls within the top ten clones. The sample was also linked to a second study, of yellow fever vaccine responses in identical twins.

Material: CD8+ T cells sorted from blood. The receptors originated from a woman aged 18-29 years in good health.

In this sample, this clonotype turned up a few times. V is TRBV30 and J is TRBJ2-7, with 7 bases fitting TRBD1. V dropped 4 bases and J dropped 6; count of bases not matched to a gene: 12. The CDR3 spans 14 residues. CDR1 is GTSNPN, CDR2 SVGIG, per germline (reference sequence). The CDR3 sequence: CAWNEGAGAAEQYF. The CDR3 nucleotides read TGTGCCTGGAACGAGGGGGCAGGGGCGGCCGAGCAGTACTTC.

A note on this clonotype: The CDR3 does not close with the conserved phenylalanine or tryptophan, likely indicating a read error. The chain combines TRBV5-6 with TRBJ2-1; no firm D call. Per germline, CDR1 SGHDT and CDR2 YYEEEE. V lost 0 bases to trimming and J lost 4 bases, with 5 bases between them. The CDR3 extends over 13 amino acids. CDR3: CASSLGGYNEQFL. The CDR3, as DNA: TGTGCCAGCAGCTTGGGCGGATACAATGAGCAGTTCCTC.

A few counts support this clonotype. The CDR3 spells CSVVRTSGKGVGVYEQYF. The CDR3 coding sequence is TGCAGCGTTGTCCGGACTAGCGGGAAGGGGGTAGGGGTCTACGAGCAGTACTTC. V usage is TRBV29-1 and J usage is TRBJ2-7; 12 nucleotides agree with TRBD2. The CDR3 extends over 18 amino acids. The germline V gene has CDR1 SQVTM and CDR2 ANQGSEA. Trimming at V came to 4 bases and at J to 3 bases, leaving 16 bases not matched to a gene.

The chain couples TRBV7-9 to TRBJ2-7; 7 bases map to TRBD2. The CDR3 sequence is 14 residues long. Germline lookup yields CDR1 SEHNR and CDR2 FQNEAQ (reference sequence). Trimming removed 3 bases from V and 5 bases from J; junction bases left unmatched: 7. The CDR3 is CASSLMVGGDEQYF. The CDR3 nucleotides are TGTGCCAGCAGCTTGATGGTGGGAGGGGACGAGCAGTACTTC.

This clonotype was recorded at least ten times. This chain's CDR3 is CASSLRSYEQYF. As DNA, the CDR3 is TGTGCCAGCAGCTTGAGATCCTACGAGCAGTACTTC. V gene TRBV5-6 combines with J gene TRBJ2-7, with D hard to call. The ends were cut back, 1 base at V and 1 base at J, with 3 bases in the middle. Germline V gene sequence: CDR1 SGHDT, CDR2 YYEEEE. The CDR3 loop spans 12 amino acids. Drawing the rest from reference TRBV5-6 and TRBJ2-7, the complete variable domain is DAGVTQSPTHLIKTRGQQVTLRCSPKSGHDTVSWYQQALGQGPQFIFQYYEEEERQRGNFPDRFSGHQFPNYSSELNVNALLLGDSALYLCASSLRSYEQYFGPGTRLTVT.

This clonotype was found a few times. This chain links TRBV6-2 or TRBV6-3 with TRBJ2-6; D remains unclear. Trimming took 6 bases from V and 0 from J, leaving 18 bases between them. This CDR3 region has 18 residues. Germline V CDR1 and CDR2: MNHEY, SVGEGT. The CDR3 loop is CASSTVISSYSGANVLTF. The CDR3 DNA follows: TGTGCCAGCAGCACAGTCATCAGTTCCTACTCTGGGGCCAACGTCCTGACTTTC.

The chain employs TRBV6-2 or TRBV6-3 and TRBJ1-5; D possibly corresponds to TRBD1 (6 bases). The V end lost 5 bases, the J end lost 5 bases, and 13 bases lay between the germline ends. CDR1 is MNHEY, CDR2 SVGEGT, per germline. This CDR3 is 14 amino acids long. CDR3 in amino acids: CASSNKQGYQPQHF. CDR3 coding DNA: TGTGCCAGCAGTAACAAGCAGGGGTATCAGCCCCAGCATTTT.

This clonotype was picked up a small number of times. This sequence joins TRBV6-2 or TRBV6-3 and TRBJ1-2; D is perhaps TRBD1 (5 bases). The germline CDR1 and CDR2 sequences are MNHEY and SVGEGT. With 4 bases removed from V and 3 bases from J, the gap between germline ends came to 9 bases. The CDR3 runs to 13 residues. In DNA, the CDR3 is TGTGCCAGCAGTTCTGACAGTTACTATGGCTACACCTTC. This gives the protein CASSSDSYYGYTF.

This clonotype appeared many times. This chain connects TRBV12-3 or TRBV12-4 to TRBJ2-3; 11 nucleotides align to TRBD2. Trimming cost V 6 bases and J 4 bases; bases outside gene matches: 6. The CDR3 has 15 amino acids. CDR3 amino acids: CASRGLAGGSDTQYF. The CDR3 DNA sequence: TGTGCCAGCAGAGGTCTAGCGGGAGGATCAGATACGCAGTATTTT.

This clonotype has more than one count but fewer than ten. The V and J genes are TRBV7-8 and TRBJ1-5; TRBD1 aligns across 9 bases. The CDR3 contains 15 residues. CDR1 and CDR2 (germline): SGHVS, FQNEAQ. Losses at the gene ends were 5 bases for V and 7 bases for J; bases not matched to a gene: 9. The CDR3 DNA is TGTGCCAGCAGCACCCGGGACAGGGTGGCCCAGCCCCAGCATTTT. Translated: CASSTRDRVAQPQHF.

This clonotype appeared many times. In nucleotides, the CDR3 is TGTGCCAGCACTTCCTCGGGACAGGGGTTTTTTACCTATGGCTACACCTTC. It translates to CASTSSGQGFFTYGYTF. V usage is TRBV12-3 or TRBV12-4 and J usage is TRBJ1-2; 10 positions match TRBD1. The CDR3 spans 17 residues. V was clipped by 7 bases and J by 4 bases; unmatched bases: 15.

Ten or more counts support this clonotype. The chain combines TRBV29-1 with TRBJ2-2, with D uncertain. Germline V gene sequence: CDR1 SQVTM, CDR2 ANQGSEA. There are 14 residues in the CDR3. Trimming removed 4 bases at V and 0 bases at J, with 9 bases between. The CDR3 coding sequence is TGCAGCGTTGTGGTACCAGCGAACACCGGGGAGCTGTTTTTT. Translation: CSVVVPANTGELFF.

The chain recombines TRBV11-2 with TRBJ2-7, with a possible D match to TRBD2 (5 bases). This CDR3 is built from 14 residues. Trimming pared 0 bases from V and 4 bases from J, leaving 10 bases between. Germline CDR1 and CDR2: SGHAT and FQNNGV. The CDR3 sequence is CASSLDIRGYEQYF. In DNA, the CDR3 is TGTGCCAGCAGCTTAGATATCCGGGGATACGAGCAGTACTTC.

This clonotype was seen ten or more times. V is TRBV29-1 and J is TRBJ2-1, with D perhaps TRBD1 or TRBD2 (6 bases each). Per the germline V gene, CDR1 is SQVTM and CDR2 is ANQGSEA. Deletions cut 5 bases from V and 0 bases from J, with 14 bases between. The CDR3 sequence is 15 residues long. CDR3 region: CSVTGAHSSYNEQFF. CDR3 bases: TGCAGCGTTACGGGGGCTCATAGCTCCTACAATGAGCAGTTCTTC.

This clonotype was recorded many times. This chain uses TRBV7-9 with TRBJ2-1; D is unclear. Germline CDR1 and CDR2: SEHNR and FQNEAQ (reference sequence). The CDR3 runs 12 residues. V shed 5 bases and J shed 6 bases, with 8 bases lying between them. The CDR3 coding sequence is TGTGCCAGCAGCCCACAGCGCAATGAGCAGTTCTTC. Translated: CASSPQRNEQFF. Looking up the rest from reference TRBV7-9 and TRBJ2-1 gives the full variable domain: DTGVSQNPRHKITKRGQNVTFRCDPISEHNRLYWYRQTLGQGPEFLTYFQNEAQLEKSRLLSDRFSAERPKGSFSTLEIQRTEQGDSAMYLCASSPQRNEQFFGPGTRLTVL.

The V gene is TRBV28, the J gene TRBJ1-5; a possible D gene is TRBD1 (5 bases). Germline lookup yields CDR1 MDHEN and CDR2 SYDVKM. With 1 base removed from V and 7 bases from J, the gap between germline ends came to 11 bases. The CDR3 spans 14 residues. The CDR3, as DNA: TGTGCCAGCAGTTTATCAGGGTTCACCCAGCCCCAGCATTTT. This codes for CASSLSGFTQPQHF. The full variable domain, rest sourced from reference TRBV28 and TRBJ1-5, is DVKVTQSSRYLVKRTGEKVFLECVQDMDHENMFWYRQDPGLGLRLIYFSYDVKMKEKGDIPEGYSVSREKKERFSLILESASTNQTSMYLCASSLSGFTQPQHFGDGTRLSIL.